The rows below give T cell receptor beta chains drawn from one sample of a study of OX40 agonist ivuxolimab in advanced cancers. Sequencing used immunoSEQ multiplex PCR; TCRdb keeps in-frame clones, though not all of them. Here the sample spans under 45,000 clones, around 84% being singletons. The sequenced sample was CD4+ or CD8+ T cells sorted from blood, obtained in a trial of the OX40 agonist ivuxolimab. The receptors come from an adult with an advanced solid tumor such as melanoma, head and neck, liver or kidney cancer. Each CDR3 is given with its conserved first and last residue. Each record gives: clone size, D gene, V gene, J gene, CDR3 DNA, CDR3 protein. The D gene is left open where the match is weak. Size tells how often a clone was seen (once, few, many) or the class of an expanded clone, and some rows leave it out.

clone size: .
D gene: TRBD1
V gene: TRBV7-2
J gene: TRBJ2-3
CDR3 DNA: TGTGCCAGCAGCCCACCGGGACAGGGGATGACAGATACGCAGTATTTT
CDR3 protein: CASSPPGQGMTDTQYF

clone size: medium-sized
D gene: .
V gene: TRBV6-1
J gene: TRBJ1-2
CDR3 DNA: TGTGCCAGCAGTGAGAGCAGGGAAGGTGGCTACACCTTC
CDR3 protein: CASSESREGGYTF

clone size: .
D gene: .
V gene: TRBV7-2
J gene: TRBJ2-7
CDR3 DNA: TGTGCCAGCAGCTTTGCCCAGGCCTCCTACGAGCAGTACTTC
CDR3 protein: CASSFAQASYEQYF

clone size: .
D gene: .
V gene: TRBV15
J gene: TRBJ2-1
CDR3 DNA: TGTGCCACCAGCAGCGAGCCCGGGGACAATGAGCAGTTCTTC
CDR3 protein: CATSSEPGDNEQFF

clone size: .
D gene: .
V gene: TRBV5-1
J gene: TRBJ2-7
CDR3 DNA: TGCGCCAGCTCGGATCAGGGCATGAACGACGAGCAGTACTTC
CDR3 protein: CASSDQGMNDEQYF

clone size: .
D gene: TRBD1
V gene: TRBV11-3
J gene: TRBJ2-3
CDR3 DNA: TGTGCCAGCAGCCCCGGACAGGGTCTTACCACAGATACGCAGTATTTT
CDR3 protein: CASSPGQGLTTDTQYF

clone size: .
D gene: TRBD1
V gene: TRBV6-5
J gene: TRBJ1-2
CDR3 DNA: TGTGCCAGCAGTATCACAGGGGACTATGGCTACACCTTC
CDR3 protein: CASSITGDYGYTF

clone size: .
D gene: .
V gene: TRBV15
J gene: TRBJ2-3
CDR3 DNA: TGTGCCACCAGCAGAGATGCCAGGCGTTTGAATACGCAGTATTTT
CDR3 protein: CATSRDARRLNTQYF

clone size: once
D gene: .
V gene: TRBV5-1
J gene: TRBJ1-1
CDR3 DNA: TGCGCCAGCCATCTGACATCAGGCACTGAAGCTTTCTTT
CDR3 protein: CASHLTSGTEAFF

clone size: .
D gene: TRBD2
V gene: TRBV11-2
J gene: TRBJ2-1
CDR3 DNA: TGTGCCAGCAGCTTAGGAAACGGGAGGCGCAACAATGAGCAGTTCTTC
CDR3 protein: CASSLGNGRRNNEQFF

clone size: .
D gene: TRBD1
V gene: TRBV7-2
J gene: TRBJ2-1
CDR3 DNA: TGTGCCAGCAGCTTAGAGGGGACAGTATCCTACAATGAGCAGTTCTTC
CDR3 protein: CASSLEGTVSYNEQFF

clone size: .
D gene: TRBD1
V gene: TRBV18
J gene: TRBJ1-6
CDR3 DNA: TGTGCCAGCTCACCACTGGGACAGGAGAATTCACCCCTCCACTTT
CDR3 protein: CASSPLGQENSPLHF

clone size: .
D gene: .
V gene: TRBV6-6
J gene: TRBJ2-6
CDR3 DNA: TGTGCCAGCTTGCTGGCTACACCAAGCAACGTCCTGACTTTC
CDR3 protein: CASLLATPSNVLTF

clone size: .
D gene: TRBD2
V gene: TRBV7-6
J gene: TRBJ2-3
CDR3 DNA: TGTGCCAGCAGCTTAGGCTTGCTCGCGGGAGCTAGCACAGATACGCAGTATTTT
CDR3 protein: CASSLGLLAGASTDTQYF

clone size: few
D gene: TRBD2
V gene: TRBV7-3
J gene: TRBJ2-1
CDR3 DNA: TGTGCCAGCAGCTTGCTAGCGGGAGGCGGTGAGCAGTTCTTC
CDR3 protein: CASSLLAGGGEQFF

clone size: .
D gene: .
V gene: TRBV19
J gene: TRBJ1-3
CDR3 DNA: TGTGCCACCGCCGACAGCATTTTTCACTCTGGAAACACCATATATTTT
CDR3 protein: CATADSIFHSGNTIYF

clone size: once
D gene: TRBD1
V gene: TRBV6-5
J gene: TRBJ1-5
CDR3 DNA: TGTGCCAGCAGTACGACAGGGGGCAATCAGCCCCAGCATTTT
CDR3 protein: CASSTTGGNQPQHF

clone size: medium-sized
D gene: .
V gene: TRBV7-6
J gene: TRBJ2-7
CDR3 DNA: TGTGCCAGCAGCTTAAGGGACTCCCGAAACGAGCAGTACTTC
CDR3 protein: CASSLRDSRNEQYF

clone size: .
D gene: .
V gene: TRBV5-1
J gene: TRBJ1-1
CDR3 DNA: TGCGCCAGCAGCATCCTACAGGGAGGGGGCACTGAAGCTTTCTTT
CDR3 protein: CASSILQGGGTEAFF

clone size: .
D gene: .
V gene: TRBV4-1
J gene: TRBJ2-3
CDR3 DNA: TGCGCCAGCAGCCGAACAGCCATGGGTGGCACAGATACGCAGTATTTT
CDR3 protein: CASSRTAMGGTDTQYF

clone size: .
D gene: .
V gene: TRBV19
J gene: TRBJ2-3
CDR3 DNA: TGTGCCAGTAGTAAGCCAGGTTCGACAGATACGCAGTATTTT
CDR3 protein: CASSKPGSTDTQYF

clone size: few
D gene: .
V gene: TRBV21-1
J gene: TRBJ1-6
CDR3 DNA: TGTGCCAGCGGGCACCGGGGGGGCTATAATTCACCCCTCCACTTT
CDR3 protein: CASGHRGGYNSPLHF

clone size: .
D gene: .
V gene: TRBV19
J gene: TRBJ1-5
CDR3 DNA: TGTGCCAGTCAACAGCGGAGCAATCAGCCCCAGCATTTT
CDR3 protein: CASQQRSNQPQHF

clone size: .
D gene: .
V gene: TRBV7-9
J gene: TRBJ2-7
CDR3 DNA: TGTGCCAGCAGCCCCCAACGGACCAGCTCCTACGAGCAGTACTTC
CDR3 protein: CASSPQRTSSYEQYF